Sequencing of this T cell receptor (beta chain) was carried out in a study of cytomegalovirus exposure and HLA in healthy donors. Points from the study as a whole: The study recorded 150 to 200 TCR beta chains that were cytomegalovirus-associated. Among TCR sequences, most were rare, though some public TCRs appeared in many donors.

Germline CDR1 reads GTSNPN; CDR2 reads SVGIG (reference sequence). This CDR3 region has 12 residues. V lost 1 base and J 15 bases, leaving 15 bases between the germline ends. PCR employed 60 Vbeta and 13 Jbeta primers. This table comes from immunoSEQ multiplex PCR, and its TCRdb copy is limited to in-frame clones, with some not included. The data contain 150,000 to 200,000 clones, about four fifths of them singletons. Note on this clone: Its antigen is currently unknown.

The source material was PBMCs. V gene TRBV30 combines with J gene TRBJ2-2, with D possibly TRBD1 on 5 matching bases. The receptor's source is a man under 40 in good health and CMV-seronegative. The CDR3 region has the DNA TGTGCCTGGAGTGATTTTTCGGTAGGGGTGTTTTTT. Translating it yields CAWSDFSVGVFF.